Listed below are T cell receptor beta chains from one sample, sequenced in a study of T cell responses to AZD1222 COVID-19 vaccine. Some clones are missing from TCRdb's copy, which holds only in-frame ones; the method was immunoSEQ multiplex PCR. The table includes some 130,000 clones, 80% to 95% detected once. This specimen consisted of peripheral blood, obtained 28 days after the second AZD1222 dose. These receptors all come from an adult who received the AZD1222 COVID-19 vaccine. Both conserved end residues are part of each CDR3. A D gene is named only where the DNA matches it firmly. The size field is filled for only some rows; it gives once, few, many or a size class.

>TRBV7-2|-|TRBD2|TRBJ2-5
TGTGCCAGCAGCTCCTTGACTAGCAGACAAGAGACCCAGTACTTC
CASSSLTSRQETQYF
>TRBV2|-|-|TRBJ2-2
TGTGCCAGCAGGAAGACAGGAGCTACGAACACCGGGGAGCTGTTTTTT
CASRKTGATNTGELFF
>TRBV19|-|TRBD1|TRBJ2-6
TGTGCCAGTAGCCTACCGGGACAGGGGTTCTCTGGGGCCAACGTCCTGACTTTC
CASSLPGQGFSGANVLTF
>TRBV9|-|-|TRBJ2-1
TGTGCCAGCAGCGTAATGTCCTACAATGAGCAGTTCTTC
CASSVMSYNEQFF
>TRBV9|-|TRBD1|TRBJ2-7
TGTGCCAGCAGCGTGGGACAGACCTACGAGCAGTACTTC
CASSVGQTYEQYF
>TRBV19|once|-|TRBJ2-3
TGTGCCAGTAGTACCGACGGGTTCTCGAGGGGGTTGGCAGATACGCAGTATTTT
CASSTDGFSRGLADTQYF
>TRBV5-4|-|TRBD1|TRBJ1-2
TGTGCCAGCAGCGCCTCCGGGACAGGATATGGCTACACCTTC
CASSASGTGYGYTF
>TRBV4-2|-|-|TRBJ2-7
TGTGCCAGCAGCCAGGGTACCTACGAGCAGTACTTC
CASSQGTYEQYF
>TRBV7-9|-|TRBD1|TRBJ1-3
TGTGCCAGCAGCTTCCCCGGGACAGGGATTGGGTCTGGAAACACCATATATTTT
CASSFPGTGIGSGNTIYF
>TRBV11-3|-|-|TRBJ1-2
TGTGCCAGCAGCTTAGCGGGGGACTTAGGAATCTATGGCTACACCTTC
CASSLAGDLGIYGYTF
>TRBV4-1|-|TRBD1|TRBJ2-7
TGCGCCAGCAGCCCCGGGACAGCCCCCCAAGGGCAGTACTTC
CASSPGTAPQGQYF
>TRBV6-2/TRBV6-3|-|-|TRBJ1-1
TGTGCCAGCAGTTACGGACAAGCCACTGAAGCTTTCTTT
CASSYGQATEAFF
>TRBV6-2/TRBV6-3|-|-|TRBJ1-2
TGTGCCAGCAGTTTCCAGGGTAACTATGGCTACACCTTC
CASSFQGNYGYTF
>TRBV7-8|-|-|TRBJ2-3
TGTGCCAGCAGCTTAGTGGGCGGTAGTATGGGGACGCAGTATTTT
CASSLVGGSMGTQYF
>TRBV12-3/TRBV12-4|-|-|TRBJ1-2
TGTGCCAGCAGTGTAGGGACAACCTATGGCTACACCTTC
CASSVGTTYGYTF
>TRBV9|-|TRBD2|TRBJ2-1
TGTGCCAGCAGTGATAGCGGGAGTTCCTACAATGAGCAGTTCTTC
CASSDSGSSYNEQFF
>TRBV28|-|-|TRBJ1-3
TGTGCCAGCAGTCTCGGGACCCCCTCGGTTGGAAACACCATATATTTT
CASSLGTPSVGNTIYF
>TRBV4-1|few|-|TRBJ2-2
TGCGCCAGCAGCCCCCCTGAGGCGAACACCGGGGAGCTGTTTTTT
CASSPPEANTGELFF
>TRBV5-1|-|TRBD1|TRBJ2-5
TGCGCCAGCAGCCCCTCGGGGACAGGGCGGGTAGAGACCCAGTACTTC
CASSPSGTGRVETQYF
>TRBV10-1|-|-|TRBJ2-3
TGCGCCAGCAGTGAAAAACCGACAGCTAGCACAGATACGCAGTATTTT
CASSEKPTASTDTQYF
>TRBV11-1|-|TRBD1|TRBJ1-5
TGTGCCAGCAGCCGCGGACAGGGGTATGATCAGCCCCAGCATTTT
CASSRGQGYDQPQHF
>TRBV5-4|-|-|TRBJ1-1
TGTGCCAGCAGCTTTGTAAGGGGAACAACCATGAACACTGAAGCTTTCTTT
CASSFVRGTTMNTEAFF
>TRBV30|-|TRBD2|TRBJ2-5
TGTGCCTGGGGGGACGGGACTACCCAAGAGACCCAGTACTTC
CAWGDGTTQETQYF
>TRBV24-1|-|-|TRBJ2-1
TGTGCCACCAGTGATTCGGCAGGGCGCCCTAATGAGCAGTTCTTC
CATSDSAGRPNEQFF
>TRBV6-1|-|-|TRBJ2-1
TGTGCCAGCAGTGACAGGGGCACCTACAATGAGCAGTTCTTC
CASSDRGTYNEQFF